The 25 T cell receptor beta chains below come from one sample, sequenced in a study of cytomegalovirus exposure and HLA in healthy donors (dated by TCRdb to 2015 to 2018). Libraries were prepared through the immunoSEQ multiplex PCR assay. TCRdb retrieved this table from immuneACCESS and kept in-frame rearrangements only. Not all clones are present; in checked studies, unresolved V genes account for under half, and no reason is known for the remainder. The sample table lists about 200,000 clones, 80% to 90% of them with a count of one. In total, the top ten clones hold around 15% of the sample. Sequencing was done on a sample of PBMCs. All receptors come from a woman aged 30 to 39 in good health and CMV-seropositive.

The DNA for the CDR3 is TGTGCCAGCAGTGAGGGACTAGCGGACAACGAGCAGTACTTC. Its protein product is CASSEGLADNEQYF. The chain combines TRBV6-5 with TRBJ2-7; 11 positions agree with TRBD2. From germline, CDR1 is MNHEY and CDR2 SVGAGI. Unmatched junction bases numbered 5, after V lost 5 bases and J lost 5 bases. This CDR3 comprises 14 residues.

V is TRBV6-1 and J is TRBJ2-2; D uncertain. The CDR3 totals 11 residues. CDR1 MNHNS and CDR2 SASEGT come from the germline V gene. Deletions cut 8 bases from V and 5 bases from J, with 6 bases between. For the CDR3, the DNA is TGTGCCAGCGTTTTAACCGGGGAGCTGTTTTTT. Translated, it gives CASVLTGELFF.

The V call is TRBV28, the J call TRBJ1-2, with 7 nucleotides matching TRBD1. Germline loops: CDR1 MDHEN, CDR2 SYDVKM. The CDR3 is 14 amino acids. V trimming: 4 bases; J trimming: 8 bases; junction bases outside the gene matches: 10. CDR3 amino acids: CASSSYRGVVGYTF. The CDR3 nucleotides are TGTGCCAGCAGTTCCTACAGGGGAGTGGTCGGCTACACCTTC.

The rearrangement links TRBV30 to TRBJ1-2; D uncertain. Germline V gives CDR1 GTSNPN, CDR2 SVGIG (reference sequence). The CDR3 has 14 amino acids. V was clipped by 3 bases and J by 8 bases, with 19 bases between them. The CDR3 loop reads CAWSQGIRRDGYTF. As DNA, the CDR3 is TGTGCCTGGAGCCAAGGAATTCGGAGAGACGGCTACACCTTC.

This clone has more than one count but fewer than ten. V is TRBV7-3 and J is TRBJ2-3; D uncertain. Germline V gene lookup returns CDR1 SGHTA and CDR2 FQGTGA. Deletions cut 1 base from V and 5 bases from J, with 4 bases between. The CDR3 is 12 residues long. The DNA for the CDR3 is TGTGCCAGCAGCTTAATCGGAGATACGCAGTATTTT. Translated, it gives CASSLIGDTQYF.

This sequence joins TRBV19 and TRBJ2-2; unclear D gene. CDR3 length equals 14 residues. Germline V lookup: CDR1 LNHDA, CDR2 SQIVND (reference sequence). Trimming took 6 bases from V and 0 from J, leaving 8 bases between them. CDR3 coding DNA: TGTGCCAGTAGAGGCAGGACGAACACCGGGGAGCTGTTTTTT. It is translated as CASRGRTNTGELFF. The full variable domain, its missing parts supplied by reference TRBV19 and TRBJ2-2, is DGGITQSPKYLFRKEGQNVTLSCEQNLNHDAMYWYRQDPGQGLRLIYYSQIVNDFQKGDIAEGYSVSREKKESFPLTVTSAQKNPTAFYLCASRGRTNTGELFFGEGSRLTVL.

The chain links TRBV6-5 to TRBJ2-7; 9 bases map to TRBD2. The CDR3 length is 15 residues. Germline V gene lookup returns CDR1 MNHEY and CDR2 SVGAGI. V lost 4 bases and J lost 3; bases outside the gene matches: 7. DNA of the CDR3: TGTGCCAGCAGTTCCCCCGCTAGCGGGATCTACGAGCAGTACTTC. Amino acid sequence: CASSSPASGIYEQYF.

CDR3 region: CAVLPRDFSYNEQFF. CDR3 in DNA: TGTGCCGTACTACCCCGGGACTTCTCCTACAATGAGCAGTTCTTC. The V and J genes are TRBV2 and TRBJ2-1; D is perhaps TRBD2 (6 bases). The V gene's germline CDR1 is SNHLY and CDR2 FYNNEI. The length of the CDR3 is 15 residues. V lost 11 bases, J lost 0 bases, and 17 bases lay in between.

This clone was seen only once. The rearrangement links TRBV18 to TRBJ2-7; the match to TRBD2 covers 7 bases. The trim removed 0 bases at V and 4 bases at J, leaving 3 bases unmatched. There are 14 residues in the CDR3. Germline assignment: CDR1 KGHSH and CDR2 LQKENI. The CDR3 is CASSPPSGIYEQYF. DNA for the CDR3: TGTGCCAGCTCACCACCAAGCGGGATATACGAGCAGTACTTC.

This chain joins TRBV2 and TRBJ1-4; no firm D call. V shed 1 base and J shed 11 bases, with 8 bases lying between them. CDR1 is SNHLY, CDR2 FYNNEI, per germline. CDR3 length: 12 residues. CDR3 nucleotide sequence: TGTGCCAGCAGTGAAGAATCGAGCAAACTGTTTTTT. It is translated as CASSEESSKLFF.

The chain carries TRBV6-1 and TRBJ2-7; 7 bases map to TRBD2. The CDR3 runs to 14 residues. V lost 5 bases, J lost 3 bases, and 7 bases stayed unmatched. Germline assignment: CDR1 MNHNS and CDR2 SASEGT. In nucleotides, the CDR3 is TGTGCCAGCAGTCATAGCGGGTTCGGCTACGAGCAGTACTTC. Translated: CASSHSGFGYEQYF.

The genes are TRBV9 and TRBJ2-3; TRBD1 might be the D (6 bases). This CDR3 contains 15 residues. Germline values: CDR1 SGDLS, CDR2 YYNGEE. V was trimmed by 4 bases and J by 2 bases, leaving 14 bases between them. CDR3 residues: CASSPRGGSTDTQYF. The DNA for the CDR3 is TGTGCCAGCAGCCCGAGAGGGGGATCCACAGATACGCAGTATTTT.

The chain employs TRBV30 and TRBJ1-2; D is uncertain. The CDR3 runs to 13 residues. Germline V gene data show CDR1 as GTSNPN and CDR2 as SVGIG (reference sequence). V dropped 3 bases and J dropped 2 bases, with 10 bases sitting between them. Here the CDR3 DNA reads TGTGCCTGGAGCCCCGGGAACAACTATGGCTACACCTTC. It translates to CAWSPGNNYGYTF.

In its sample, this clone was seen once. The chain uses TRBV2 and TRBJ2-3; 11 bases match TRBD2. CDR1 SNHLY and CDR2 FYNNEI come from the germline V gene. This CDR3 has 15 amino acids. J lost 5 bases, V lost 7 bases, and 8 bases had no gene match. CDR3 nucleotides: TGTGCCAGCACTCAGACTAGCGGGATTGGAGATACGCAGTATTTT. Its translation: CASTQTSGIGDTQYF.

The rearrangement links TRBV7-6 to TRBJ2-2; no clear D gene. The ends were cut back, 3 bases at V and 0 bases at J, with 14 bases in the middle. The CDR3 runs 17 residues. Germline lookup yields CDR1 SGHVS and CDR2 FNYEAQ. The CDR3 protein is CASSLSFSATNTGELFF. The CDR3 DNA is TGTGCCAGCAGCTTGTCGTTTTCCGCTACGAACACCGGGGAGCTGTTTTTT. Supplemented by reference TRBV7-6 and TRBJ2-2, the full variable domain reads GAGVSQSPRYKVTKRGQDVALRCDPISGHVSLYWYRQALGQGPEFLTYFNYEAQQDKSGLPNDRFSAERPEGSISTLTIQRTEQRDSAMYRCASSLSFSATNTGELFFGEGSRLTVL.

The rearrangement joins TRBV6-5 to TRBJ2-7, with 8 bases fitting TRBD1. The CDR3 is 15 amino acids. Germline values: CDR1 MNHEY, CDR2 SVGAGI. Trimming at V came to 5 bases and at J to 0 bases, leaving 6 bases not matched to a gene. CDR3 loop: CASSLITGGSYEQYF. DNA for the CDR3: TGTGCCAGCAGTCTCATTACAGGGGGCTCCTACGAGCAGTACTTC.

This clone was recorded once. This rearrangement joins TRBV6-1 to TRBJ2-1, with TRBD2 as a possible D gene (6 bases). The germline CDR1 and CDR2 sequences are MNHNS and SASEGT. The V gene lost 6 bases and the J gene lost 6 bases, with 18 bases spanning the gap. The CDR3 has 15 residues. This CDR3 is CASRSTIRGTNEQFF. The CDR3 DNA sequence: TGTGCCAGCAGGTCAACTATCCGGGGGACCAATGAGCAGTTCTTC.

The chain joins TRBV2 to TRBJ1-5, with TRBD1 matching over 10 bases. CDR1 is SNHLY and CDR2 is FYNNEI in the germline V gene. The CDR3 is 14 amino acids. The V and J ends lost 6 bases and 4 bases, in that order; junction bases with no gene match: 3. The CDR3 loop is CASSPGQGNQPQHF. The DNA of the CDR3 is TGTGCCAGCAGCCCGGGACAGGGGAATCAGCCCCAGCATTTT.

V gene TRBV2 combines with J gene TRBJ1-3; 7 bases map to TRBD1. The CDR3 is 14 amino acids. Per the germline V gene, CDR1 is SNHLY and CDR2 is FYNNEI. The J segment lost 0 bases and the V segment lost 10 bases, leaving 6 bases of the junction unmatched. CDR3 residues: CATMGQISGNTIYF. The CDR3 DNA sequence: TGTGCCACCATGGGACAGATCTCTGGAAACACCATATATTTT.

The chain recombines TRBV27 with TRBJ2-4; TRBD1 might be the D (5 bases). The CDR3 length is 15 residues. In germline, CDR1 is MNHEY, CDR2 SMNVEV (reference sequence). V was pared by 5 bases and J by 0 bases, with 11 bases between. CDR3 in DNA: TGTGCCAGCAGTCCCTCAGGGATAGCCAAAAACATTCAGTACTTC. Translating it yields CASSPSGIAKNIQYF.

V gene TRBV5-4 combines with J gene TRBJ2-5; possible D gene TRBD2, 6 bases. V lost 4 bases, J lost 2 bases, and 18 bases lay in between. The CDR3 is 16 amino acids. Germline V gives CDR1 SGHNT, CDR2 YYREEE (reference sequence). The CDR3 nucleotides read TGTGCCAGCAGCGCACCGGATTTGGCGGGGCAAGAGACCCAGTACTTC. Encoded protein: CASSAPDLAGQETQYF.

The chain links TRBV11-2 to TRBJ1-4; D may be TRBD1 (5 bases). The CDR3 is made up of 15 amino acids. Germline CDR1 reads SGHAT; CDR2 reads FQNNGV. Trimming took off 5 bases at V and 8 bases at J, with 18 bases between the two ends. Written as DNA, the CDR3 is TGTGCCAGCAGCACTTCAGGGCGTCACGAGGAAAAACTGTTTTTT. Translation: CASSTSGRHEEKLFF.

The chain combines TRBV5-1 with TRBJ2-5, with TRBD2 matching over 12 bases. CDR1 and CDR2 (germline): SGHRS, YFSETQ. The CDR3 runs to 19 residues. V shed 4 bases, J shed 5 bases, and the junction held 18 bases outside the gene matches. Here the CDR3 reads CASSRTGTSGSQRRETQYF. DNA of the CDR3: TGCGCCAGCAGCCGCACCGGGACTAGCGGGTCCCAGCGGAGGGAGACCCAGTACTTC.

In this sample, this clone turned up a few times. The CDR3 loop reads CASSLTTQRYEQYF. The CDR3 nucleotides read TGTGCCAGCAGTCTCACTACCCAGAGATACGAGCAGTACTTC. The J gene is TRBJ2-7, the V gene TRBV11-2; D gene ambiguous. The germline V and J ends were trimmed by 6 bases and 4 bases, with 16 bases remaining between them. CDR1 and CDR2 from the germline V gene are SGHAT and FQNNGV. The CDR3 contains 14 residues. Combining the CDR3 with reference TRBV11-2 and TRBJ2-7 gives the whole variable domain EAGVAQSPRYKIIEKRQSVAFWCNPISGHATLYWYQQILGQGPKLLIQFQNNGVVDDSQLPKDRFSAERLKGVDSTLKIQPAKLEDSAVYLCASSLTTQRYEQYFGPGTRLTVT.

The table lists this clone with many counts. The chain uses TRBV6-6 and TRBJ2-7, with 7 bases aligning to TRBD1. Germline CDR1 reads MNHNY; CDR2 reads SVGAGI (reference sequence). The CDR3 has 13 amino acids. Trimming cost V 10 bases and J 0 bases; bases outside gene matches: 6. The CDR3 DNA is TGTGCCAACGACCGGGACAGCTCCTACGAGCAGTACTTC. This encodes CANDRDSSYEQYF.